Presented here are 19 T cell receptor beta chains from one specimen sequenced in a study of graft-versus-host responses after intestinal transplantation. The antigens of these receptors remain unknown. TCRdb keeps only in-frame clones here, not all; method: immunoSEQ multiplex PCR. Of 86,000 or so clones in the sample, 80% to 95% are singletons; the top ten hold roughly 6%. The specimen comprised unstimulated CD8+ T cells sorted from spleen or lymph node cells, sampled before intestinal transplant. These receptor sequences come from a human donor who received an intestinal transplant.

The chain carries TRBV9 and TRBJ2-1; perhaps TRBD2 as D (6 bases). This CDR3 has 17 amino acids. Germline V CDR1 and CDR2: SGDLS, YYNGEE. V lost 2 bases, J lost 0 bases, and 15 bases lay in between. CDR3 bases: TGTGCCAGCAGCGTCTATGGGGGGTTAAGCTCCTACAATGAGCAGTTCTTC. Protein product: CASSVYGGLSSYNEQFF.

Only a few counts were recorded for this clone. The gene calls are TRBV6-5 and TRBJ2-2; D remains ambiguous. The CDR3 totals 13 residues. Germline CDR1 reads MNHEY; CDR2 reads SVGAGI. Trimming shortened V by 5 bases and J by 3 bases, and 7 bases separated the two germline ends. The DNA for the CDR3 is TGTGCCAGCAGTGAAGCAGACACCGGGGAGCTGTTTTTT. As protein: CASSEADTGELFF.

The V call is TRBV4-1, the J call TRBJ2-7, with D perhaps assigned TRBD1 or TRBD2 (5 bases each). The V gene's germline CDR1 is MGHRA and CDR2 YSYEKL. This CDR3 has 15 amino acids. Trimming removed 0 bases from V and 4 bases from J, with 13 bases in between. The CDR3 loop is CASSQEVAREYEQYF. CDR3 nucleotide sequence: TGCGCCAGCAGCCAAGAAGTTGCCAGGGAGTACGAGCAGTACTTC.

The chain combines TRBV9 with TRBJ2-3, with TRBD2 identical over 9 bases. This CDR3 is built from 16 residues. With 3 bases clipped from V and 2 bases from J, the junction kept 7 bases outside the gene matches. In germline, CDR1 is SGDLS, CDR2 YYNGEE. The CDR3 sequence: CASSGPSGASTDTQYF. Here the CDR3 DNA reads TGTGCCAGCAGCGGACCTAGCGGGGCCTCCACAGATACGCAGTATTTT.

The rearrangement uses TRBV7-2 and TRBJ1-5; possible D gene TRBD1, 6 bases. CDR1 and CDR2 from the germline V gene are SGHTA and FQGNSA. Trimming removed 3 bases from V and 0 bases from J, with 12 bases in between. The CDR3 spans 16 residues. The CDR3 DNA is TGTGCCAGCAGCTTGGTCGGACAGTATAGCAATCAGCCCCAGCATTTT. Encoded protein: CASSLVGQYSNQPQHF.

The CDR3 is CASSYPETGQGEQYF. DNA for the CDR3: TGTGCCAGCAGTTACCCTGAGACAGGGCAGGGGGAGCAGTACTTC. The chain has TRBV6-5 and TRBJ2-7, with 7 bases that match TRBD1. This CDR3 is built from 15 residues. Germline trimming cut 2 bases from V and 7 bases from J; bases unmatched to any gene: 11. Germline CDR1 reads MNHEY; CDR2 reads SVGAGI.

The V and J genes are TRBV4-1 and TRBJ1-4; TRBD1 is a possible D gene (5 bases). Germline V CDR1 and CDR2: MGHRA, YSYEKL. V lost 0 bases to trimming and J lost 7 bases, with 18 bases between them. The CDR3 is 17 residues long. CDR3 protein: CASSQETWGGTLEKLFF. CDR3 DNA sequence: TGCGCCAGCAGCCAAGAAACCTGGGGAGGGACCCTTGAAAAACTGTTTTTT.

CDR3 sequence (DNA): TGCGCCAGCAGCCAAGATAAGGGGTACGAGCAGTACTTC. Amino acids: CASSQDKGYEQYF. The V gene is TRBV4-1, the J gene TRBJ2-5; TRBD1 might be the D (5 bases). The last part of the DNA fits TRBJ2-7 better; the J call may be wrong. The CDR3 has 13 amino acids. CDR1 MGHRA and CDR2 YSYEKL come from the germline V gene.

V usage is TRBV6-1 and J usage is TRBJ2-3; D not resolved. Trimming took 3 bases from V and 14 from J, leaving 12 bases between them. The CDR3 totals 11 residues. CDR1 is MNHNS and CDR2 is SASEGT in the germline V gene. This chain's CDR3 is CASSDGPLTYF. The DNA of the CDR3 is TGTGCCAGCAGTGACGGGCCGCTCACGTATTTT.

The chain carries TRBV9 and TRBJ2-3, with 11 bases identical to TRBD2. Germline assignment: CDR1 SGDLS and CDR2 YYNGEE. V lost 2 bases and J lost 2; bases outside the gene matches: 4. This CDR3 region has 16 residues. In DNA form, the CDR3 reads TGTGCCAGCAGCGTCCCTAGCGGGAGGATCACAGATACGCAGTATTTT. The encoded protein is CASSVPSGRITDTQYF.

This sequence joins TRBV19 and TRBJ2-7, with 8 bases that match TRBD2. With 4 bases clipped from V and 6 bases from J, the junction kept 8 bases outside the gene matches. The germline gives CDR1 LNHDA, CDR2 SQIVND (reference sequence). The CDR3 has 14 amino acids. The CDR3 DNA sequence: TGTGCCAGTAGTACGGGACTAGGGCTGCGCGAGCAGTACTTC. Translated: CASSTGLGLREQYF.

The V and J genes are TRBV2 and TRBJ2-7, with D hard to call. The CDR3 loop spans 12 amino acids. Trimming stripped 6 bases from V and 4 bases from J, with 10 bases between. CDR1 and CDR2 from the germline V gene are SNHLY and FYNNEI. CDR3 region: CASSDPLYEQYF. CDR3 in DNA: TGTGCCAGCAGCGATCCTCTGTACGAGCAGTACTTC.

The chain has TRBV5-1 and TRBJ2-3; TRBD2 matches 7 bases. CDR1 SGHRS and CDR2 YFSETQ come from the germline V gene. Trimming took 7 bases from V and 2 from J; bases not matched to a gene: 10. The CDR3 is 15 residues long. The CDR3 spells CASGVRDYSTDTQYF. Written as DNA, the CDR3 is TGCGCCAGCGGAGTCCGGGACTACTCCACAGATACGCAGTATTTT.

The V and J genes are TRBV6-1 and TRBJ1-6; TRBD1 is a possible D gene (5 bases). The V gene's germline CDR1 is MNHNS and CDR2 SASEGT. There are 13 residues in the CDR3. V was trimmed by 6 bases and J by 6 bases, leaving 9 bases between them. CDR3 residues: CASRSQGNSPLHF. The CDR3 nucleotides are TGTGCCAGCAGAAGCCAGGGTAATTCACCCCTCCACTTT.

V usage is TRBV13 and J usage is TRBJ2-3; D may be TRBD1 (5 bases). The germline CDR1 and CDR2 sequences are PRHDT and FYEKMQ (reference sequence). Trimming took 1 base from V and 0 from J, leaving 8 bases between them. This CDR3 spans 15 amino acids. The chain's CDR3 is CASSLAQESTDTQYF. Here the CDR3 DNA reads TGTGCCAGCAGCTTAGCACAGGAGAGCACAGATACGCAGTATTTT.

The chain couples TRBV7-6 to TRBJ2-2, with D uncertain. Per germline, CDR1 SGHVS and CDR2 FNYEAQ. The CDR3 spans 16 residues. V gave up 3 bases and J gave up 0 bases, with 11 bases separating them. CDR3 sequence reads: CASSFYRSTNTGELFF. CDR3 in DNA: TGTGCCAGCAGCTTTTACCGGTCTACGAACACCGGGGAGCTGTTTTTT. Combining the CDR3 with reference TRBV7-6 and TRBJ2-2 gives the whole variable domain GAGVSQSPRYKVTKRGQDVALRCDPISGHVSLYWYRQALGQGPEFLTYFNYEAQQDKSGLPNDRFSAERPEGSISTLTIQRTEQRDSAMYRCASSFYRSTNTGELFFGEGSRLTVL.

The chain couples TRBV4-1 to TRBJ1-4; D possibly corresponds to TRBD1 (5 bases). V was clipped by 4 bases and J by 3 bases, with 15 bases between them. This CDR3 has 16 amino acids. CDR1 and CDR2 (germline): MGHRA, YSYEKL. Here the CDR3 reads CASSLRAGGANEKLFF. The DNA of the CDR3 is TGCGCCAGCAGCCTAAGGGCGGGGGGTGCTAATGAAAAACTGTTTTTT.

This clone was detected only once. The chain has TRBV4-1 and TRBJ2-7, with D hard to call. The germline V gene encodes CDR1 MGHRA and CDR2 YSYEKL. The V end was cut by 3 bases, the J end by 2 bases, with 17 bases between. CDR3 length equals 16 residues. In DNA, the CDR3 is TGCGCCAGCAGCCAGCTACTTAACGTCCTTCCCTACGAGCAGTACTTC. It translates to CASSQLLNVLPYEQYF.

The chain couples TRBV19 to TRBJ2-7; no clear D. This CDR3 region has 14 residues. Germline loops: CDR1 LNHDA, CDR2 SQIVND (reference sequence). V lost 5 bases to trimming and J lost 0 bases, with 11 bases between them. As DNA, the CDR3 is TGTGCCAGTAGTCTGGCGGAAAGCTCCTACGAGCAGTACTTC. It is translated as CASSLAESSYEQYF.